The 27 T cell receptor beta chains given below trace back to one sample, sequenced in a study of blood T cell repertoires in COVID-19. The data were produced by immunoSEQ multiplex PCR, yet TCRdb's version contains in-frame clones alone and is incomplete. The sample consists of about 47,000 clones, about 90% of them appearing once. Sequenced input: peripheral blood. These receptors all stem from an elderly man with active or convalescent COVID-19.

This rearrangement joins TRBV6-4 to TRBJ2-3, with D maybe TRBD2 (6 bases). The CDR3 has 14 amino acids. The germline gives CDR1 MRHNA, CDR2 SNTAGT. V was shortened by 4 bases and J by 3 bases, with 11 bases between the two germline ends. The CDR3 sequence: CASSGGVETDTQYF. In nucleotides, the CDR3 is TGTGCCAGCAGTGGCGGGGTAGAGACAGATACGCAGTATTTT.

This clone was counted between two and nine times. The chain carries TRBV30 and TRBJ2-1; D is uncertain. CDR1 is GTSNPN, CDR2 SVGIG, per germline (reference sequence). V lost 0 bases, J lost 3 bases, and 9 bases lay in between. This CDR3 is built from 14 residues. As DNA, the CDR3 is TGTGCCTGGAGTGTGGCGGCCTACTACAATGAGCAGTTCTTC. Protein: CAWSVAAYYNEQFF.

This clone was seen only once. The V gene is TRBV2, the J gene TRBJ2-1; D may be TRBD2 (5 bases). CDR1 is SNHLY and CDR2 is FYNNEI in the germline V gene. This CDR3 has 15 residues. Trimming removed 6 bases from V and 3 bases from J, with 15 bases in between. CDR3 loop: CASSGVSSYYNEQFF. The CDR3 bases are TGTGCCAGCAGCGGGGTGTCGAGTTACTACAATGAGCAGTTCTTC. Together with reference TRBV2 and TRBJ2-1, the CDR3 gives the full variable domain: EPEVTQTPSHQVTQMGQEVILRCVPISNHLYFYWYRQILGQKVEFLVSFYNNEISEKSEIFDDQFSVERPDGSNFTLKIRSTKLEDSAMYFCASSGVSSYYNEQFFGPGTRLTVL.

The V gene is TRBV6-5, the J gene TRBJ1-1; no clear D. Germline V gives CDR1 MNHEY, CDR2 SVGAGI. This CDR3 region has 14 residues. Trimming took off 4 bases at V and 0 bases at J, with 9 bases between the two ends. Written as DNA, the CDR3 is TGTGCCAGCAGTTCAGACACGATGAACACTGAAGCTTTCTTT. It translates to CASSSDTMNTEAFF.

The genes are TRBV19 and TRBJ1-1, with D hard to call. The CDR3 totals 15 residues. Between the trimmed V and J ends, which lost 4 bases and 1 base, there was a span of 13 bases. Germline V gene data show CDR1 as LNHDA and CDR2 as SQIVND (reference sequence). The CDR3 bases are TGTGCCAGTAGTAAAAGGAGGCAGCCGAACACTGAAGCTTTCTTT. Its translation: CASSKRRQPNTEAFF.

The genes are TRBV24-1 and TRBJ2-2, with a possible D match to TRBD2 (5 bases). Trimming stripped 4 bases from V and 5 bases from J, with 7 bases between. The V gene's germline CDR1 is KGHDR and CDR2 SFDVKD. This CDR3 region has 13 residues. The CDR3 protein is CATSERETGELFF. CDR3 nucleotides: TGTGCCACCAGTGAAAGGGAGACCGGGGAGCTGTTTTTT.

The J gene is TRBJ2-1, the V gene TRBV19, with 9 bases fitting TRBD1. Germline loops: CDR1 LNHDA, CDR2 SQIVND (reference sequence). Trimming removed 5 bases from V and 2 bases from J; junction bases left unmatched: 7. The CDR3 has 16 residues. CDR3 loop: CASSRTGAGPYNEQFF. In nucleotides, the CDR3 is TGTGCCAGTAGTCGGACAGGGGCGGGTCCCTACAATGAGCAGTTCTTC.

CDR3 residues: CAWSTGTSNQPQHF. As DNA, the CDR3 is TGTGCCTGGAGTACCGGGACATCTAATCAGCCCCAGCATTTT. The chain has TRBV30 and TRBJ1-5; possible D gene TRBD1, 6 bases. In germline, CDR1 is GTSNPN, CDR2 SVGIG (reference sequence). V dropped 2 bases and J dropped 4 bases, with 12 bases sitting between them. The CDR3 runs to 14 residues.

The chain combines TRBV7-3 with TRBJ2-2; 7 nucleotides line up with TRBD2. Germline V gene data show CDR1 as SGHTA and CDR2 as FQGTGA. The trim removed 2 bases at V and 3 bases at J, leaving 3 bases unmatched. The CDR3 contains 15 residues. The CDR3 here is CASSLLAGDTGELFF. CDR3 nucleotides: TGTGCCAGCAGCTTACTTGCGGGGGACACCGGGGAGCTGTTTTTT.

The rearrangement joins TRBV2 to TRBJ2-7; 11 bases align to TRBD2. Germline V gene lookup returns CDR1 SNHLY and CDR2 FYNNEI. Trimming took 6 bases from V and 3 from J; bases not matched to a gene: 7. CDR3 length: 15 amino acids. CDR3 in DNA: TGTGCCAGCAGGGCTACGGGACTAGCGGACTACGAGCAGTACTTC. Amino acid sequence: CASRATGLADYEQYF.

The chain is built from TRBV19 and TRBJ1-5; tentatively, D is TRBD1 (5 bases). Trimming pared 4 bases from V and 4 bases from J, leaving 17 bases between. In germline, CDR1 is LNHDA, CDR2 SQIVND (reference sequence). The CDR3 extends over 16 amino acids. This CDR3 is CASSTVQVRGNQPQHF. DNA of the CDR3: TGTGCCAGTAGTACAGTACAGGTTAGGGGAAATCAGCCCCAGCATTTT.

The gene calls are TRBV5-1 and TRBJ2-3; D unresolved. Germline V gene data show CDR1 as SGHRS and CDR2 as YFSETQ. V dropped 0 bases and J dropped 4 bases, with 6 bases sitting between them. This CDR3 region has 13 residues. This CDR3 reads CASSLVGPDTQYF. Written as DNA, the CDR3 is TGCGCCAGCAGCTTGGTGGGCCCAGATACGCAGTATTTT.

The rearrangement uses TRBV7-2 and TRBJ2-7, with D unresolved. There are 12 residues in the CDR3. Germline V gives CDR1 SGHTA, CDR2 FQGNSA. V lost 3 bases to trimming and J lost 1 base, with 4 bases between them. The CDR3 nucleotides read TGTGCCAGCAGCTTCTTTTCCTACGAGCAGTACTTC. It is translated as CASSFFSYEQYF.

This clone has only one observation. This chain connects TRBV5-5 to TRBJ1-1, with D perhaps TRBD1 (5 bases). Germline loops: CDR1 SGHKS, CDR2 YYEKEE (reference sequence). The CDR3 is 16 amino acids. V dropped 4 bases and J dropped 0 bases, with 16 bases sitting between them. CDR3 sequence: CASSNGRVGLNTEAFF. DNA for the CDR3: TGTGCCAGCAGCAACGGCAGGGTTGGGCTGAACACTGAAGCTTTCTTT.

The J gene is TRBJ2-6, the V gene TRBV7-2; maybe TRBD2 (6 bases). The CDR3 extends over 16 amino acids. V was trimmed by 7 bases and J by 4 bases, leaving 17 bases between them. Germline lookup yields CDR1 SGHTA and CDR2 FQGNSA. The CDR3 sequence: CASTPGVFGGANVLTF. Written as DNA, the CDR3 is TGTGCCAGCACCCCGGGGGTATTCGGCGGGGCCAACGTCCTGACTTTC.

J is TRBJ2-3 and V is TRBV5-1; 8 bases agree with TRBD2. This CDR3 is 16 amino acids long. Germline V gene sequence: CDR1 SGHRS, CDR2 YFSETQ. The trim removed 3 bases at V and 7 bases at J, leaving 13 bases unmatched. DNA of the CDR3: TGCGCCAGCAGCTCCCGGGGAGCGGGAGAATTAAATACGCAGTATTTT. Translating it yields CASSSRGAGELNTQYF.

The genes are TRBV7-9 and TRBJ2-4, with a weak D call TRBD1 (5 bases). Germline V gene sequence: CDR1 SEHNR, CDR2 FQNEAQ (reference sequence). The germline V and J ends were trimmed by 5 bases and 7 bases, with 9 bases remaining between them. This CDR3 contains 12 residues. The CDR3 DNA reads as TGTGCCAGCAGCATGACAGATAACATTCAGTACTTC. Translation gives CASSMTDNIQYF.

This clone was found a few times. The CDR3 loop is CASSLRQGRVLYQPQHF. CDR3 in DNA: TGTGCCAGCAGTCTGCGACAGGGAAGGGTTCTTTATCAGCCCCAGCATTTT. The V gene is TRBV28, the J gene TRBJ1-5; 7 nucleotides line up with TRBD1. Looked up from germline, CDR1 is MDHEN and CDR2 is SYDVKM. V lost 5 bases to trimming and J lost 5 bases; unmatched junction nucleotides: 15. This CDR3 comprises 17 residues.

This chain connects TRBV5-1 to TRBJ1-1, with 8 bases identical to TRBD1. Germline V gene data show CDR1 as SGHRS and CDR2 as YFSETQ. The CDR3 is made up of 14 amino acids. V was clipped by 1 base and J by 1 base; unmatched bases: 0. The CDR3: CASSLQGANTEAFF. CDR3 nucleotides: TGCGCCAGCAGCTTGCAGGGGGCGAACACTGAAGCTTTCTTT.

The chain combines TRBV28 with TRBJ1-6; 7 positions match TRBD1. V shed 6 bases, J shed 5 bases, and the junction held 4 bases outside the gene matches. The length of the CDR3 is 14 residues. CDR1 is MDHEN, CDR2 SYDVKM, per germline. The CDR3 loop reads CASSLTGHNSPLHF. CDR3 in DNA: TGTGCCAGCAGCCTGACAGGGCATAATTCACCCCTCCACTTT.

The chain joins TRBV7-2 to TRBJ1-1, with a tentative D call TRBD1 (5 bases). This CDR3 contains 14 residues. V dropped 4 bases and J dropped 1 base, with 10 bases sitting between them. The V gene's germline CDR1 is SGHTA and CDR2 FQGNSA. The chain's CDR3 is CASSWTTTNTEAFF. DNA of the CDR3: TGTGCCAGCAGCTGGACAACTACGAACACTGAAGCTTTCTTT.

The chain carries TRBV21-1 and TRBJ2-2; TRBD1 was called by the table and not checked on the DNA. TRBV21-1 is classified as a pseudogene. The CDR3 has 16 residues. As DNA, the CDR3 is TGTGCCAGCAGATCCCGGGACAGCACTGACACCGGGGAGCTGTTTTTT. Translated: CASRSRDSTDTGELFF.

The chain joins TRBV6-7 to TRBJ2-1; tentative D call: TRBD2 (5 bases). TRBV6-7 is assigned to the ORF class and has an uncertain function. There are 15 residues in the CDR3. V lost 2 bases to trimming and J lost 4 bases, with 12 bases between them. The CDR3 sequence is CASSYRGIRYNEQFF. CDR3 nucleotide sequence: TGTGCCAGCAGTTACAGAGGGATTCGGTACAATGAGCAGTTCTTC.

This chain joins TRBV18 and TRBJ2-6; tentative D call: TRBD1 (5 bases). V was trimmed by 4 bases and J by 0 bases, leaving 7 bases between them. Germline V gene data show CDR1 as KGHSH and CDR2 as LQKENI. This CDR3 has 15 residues. CDR3 coding DNA: TGTGCCAGCTCACTCGACAGCTCTGGGGCCAACGTCCTGACTTTC. It is translated as CASSLDSSGANVLTF.

This rearrangement joins TRBV7-2 to TRBJ2-3; 11 bases map to TRBD2. The germline V gene encodes CDR1 SGHTA and CDR2 FQGNSA. This CDR3 has 15 amino acids. Trimming removed 1 base from V and 4 bases from J; junction bases left unmatched: 1. CDR3 nucleotide sequence: TGTGCCAGCAGCTTAGTAGCGGGGGGGTCAGATACGCAGTATTTT. Translated: CASSLVAGGSDTQYF.

The CDR3 spells CASSLFGGADNEQFF. DNA of the CDR3: TGCGCCAGCAGCTTGTTCGGGGGGGCAGACAATGAGCAGTTCTTC. The V gene is TRBV5-1, the J gene TRBJ2-1, with 8 nucleotides matching TRBD2. Germline V gives CDR1 SGHRS, CDR2 YFSETQ. The CDR3 is made up of 15 amino acids. Unmatched junction bases numbered 5, after V lost 1 base and J lost 5 bases.

The chain carries TRBV28 and TRBJ1-5, with 7 bases that match TRBD1. The CDR3 is made up of 14 amino acids. The germline V gene has CDR1 MDHEN and CDR2 SYDVKM. Trimming at V came to 6 bases and at J to 5 bases, leaving 7 bases not matched to a gene. CDR3 loop: CASSQDRRDQPQHF. In DNA form, the CDR3 reads TGTGCCAGCAGCCAGGACAGGCGGGATCAGCCCCAGCATTTT.